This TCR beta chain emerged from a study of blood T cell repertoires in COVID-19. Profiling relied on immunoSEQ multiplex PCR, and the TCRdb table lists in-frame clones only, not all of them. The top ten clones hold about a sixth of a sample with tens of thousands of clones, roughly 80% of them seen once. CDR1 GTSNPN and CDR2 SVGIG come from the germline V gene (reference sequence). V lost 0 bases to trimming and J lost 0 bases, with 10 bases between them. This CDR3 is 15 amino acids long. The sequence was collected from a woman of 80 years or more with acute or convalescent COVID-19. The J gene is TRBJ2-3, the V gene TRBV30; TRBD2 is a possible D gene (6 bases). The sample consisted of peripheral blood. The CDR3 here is CAWSVGGKSTDTQYF. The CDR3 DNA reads TGTGCCTGGAGTGTCGGAGGGAAAAGCACAGATACGCAGTATTTT.